Listed here are 4 T cell receptor beta chains from one sample, sequenced in a study of blood T cell repertoires in COVID-19. Method: immunoSEQ multiplex PCR; TCRdb's copy keeps in-frame clones and lacks some. In the table there are about 190,000 clones, less than 85% of which are singletons. The sequencing input was peripheral blood. The receptors shown here come from a woman aged 80 or over with active or convalescent COVID-19.

This clone was seen once. V gene TRBV9 combines with J gene TRBJ2-7; 10 nucleotides line up with TRBD1. Germline V gene data show CDR1 as SGDLS and CDR2 as YYNGEE. V trimming: 6 bases; J trimming: 7 bases; junction bases outside the gene matches: 10. CDR3 length: 14 amino acids. The CDR3: CASTQPRTGGEQYF. The CDR3 DNA is TGTGCCAGCACCCAACCTAGGACAGGGGGAGAGCAGTACTTC.

The chain recombines TRBV5-1 with TRBJ1-2; 7 nucleotides match TRBD1. Trimming removed 4 bases from V and 6 bases from J; junction bases left unmatched: 9. Germline CDR1 SGHRS, CDR2 YFSETQ. There are 14 residues in the CDR3. The CDR3, as DNA: TGCGCCAGCAGCGGAGACAGGGTTTGGGATGGCTACACCTTC. This codes for CASSGDRVWDGYTF.

J is TRBJ1-5 and V is TRBV18; D not certain. This CDR3 region has 15 residues. Germline CDR1 KGHSH, CDR2 LQKENI. V lost 6 bases and J 3 bases, leaving 15 bases between the germline ends. CDR3 protein: CASSSTGIPNQPQHF. The CDR3 DNA follows: TGTGCCAGCTCGTCTACCGGGATCCCCAATCAGCCCCAGCATTTT.

CDR3 in amino acids: CASSLVGGVNEQFF. Here the CDR3 DNA reads TGTGCCAGCAGCTTAGTAGGGGGCGTCAATGAGCAGTTCTTC. This chain connects TRBV11-3 to TRBJ2-1; 7 bases are a match to TRBD1. V shed 1 base, J shed 6 bases, and the junction held 3 bases outside the gene matches. CDR3 length equals 14 residues. The V gene's germline CDR1 is SGHNT and CDR2 YENEEA.